This T cell receptor beta chain came from a study of Ad26.COV2.S vaccination and SARS-CoV-2 variants. Turning to this clone: What it recognizes is unknown.

V lost 0 bases and J 1 base, leaving 10 bases between the germline ends. Per the germline V gene, CDR1 is SGHTS and CDR2 is YDEGEE. The CDR3 is 15 residues long. Study-wide results and limits: The breadth of spike-specific CD8+ and CD4+ T cell responses after vaccination was reportedly substantial. Researchers reported similar non-spike TCR breadth in vaccine and placebo recipients.

TCRdb's copy holds only in-frame clones and misses some; the assay was immunoSEQ multiplex PCR. This sample yields about 350,000 clones, of which 92% are seen a single time; 3.9% belongs to the top ten. This chain connects TRBV5-8 to TRBJ1-1, with a possible D match to TRBD1 (5 bases). The sequencing used peripheral blood, collected after recovery from COVID-19. The clonotype comes from a human donor who had recovered from COVID-19. The CDR3 coding sequence is TGTGCCAGCAGCTTGGATCGGGGGAGGAACACTGAAGCTTTCTTT. Translation gives CASSLDRGRNTEAFF.